This is a list of T cell receptor beta chains from one sample in a study of cytomegalovirus exposure and HLA in healthy donors. TCRdb keeps only in-frame clones here, not all; method: immunoSEQ multiplex PCR. The table has about 94,000 clones, around four fifths seen once; the top ten hold just over 0.75%. The sequenced material came from PBMCs. The receptor set was obtained from a woman aged 60-75 years in good health and CMV-seronegative. The CDR3 runs from the conserved cysteine through the conserved F or W. The D gene is left open where the match is weak. A clone size is listed for some rows: how often the clone was seen (once, few, many), or a class if it is expanded.

V gene: TRBV7-2
D gene: -
clone size: -
J gene: TRBJ1-3
CDR3 DNA: TGTGCCAGCAGCTTGGCAGTATCTGGAAACACCATATATTTT
CDR3 protein: CASSLAVSGNTIYF

V gene: TRBV9
D gene: TRBD1
clone size: -
J gene: TRBJ1-1
CDR3 DNA: TGTGCCAGCAGCGCGGGACAGGGGATAGGTTGGATCACTGAAGCTTTCTTT
CDR3 protein: CASSAGQGIGWITEAFF

V gene: TRBV7-9
D gene: -
clone size: -
J gene: TRBJ2-6
CDR3 DNA: TGTGCCAGCAGCTTAGACAGGCGGCAAGCCAACGTCCTGACTTTC
CDR3 protein: CASSLDRRQANVLTF

V gene: TRBV7-9
D gene: -
clone size: -
J gene: TRBJ2-1
CDR3 DNA: TGTGCCAGCAGCTCCTACTCCAATGAGCAGTTCTTC
CDR3 protein: CASSSYSNEQFF

V gene: TRBV6-1
D gene: -
clone size: -
J gene: TRBJ1-2
CDR3 DNA: TGTGCCAGCAGGGAGGAACAGGGATTTGGGTATGGCTACACCTTC
CDR3 protein: CASREEQGFGYGYTF

V gene: TRBV19
D gene: TRBD1
clone size: few
J gene: TRBJ2-5
CDR3 DNA: TGTGCCAGTAGTATAGATGCGACAGGGGAAGAGACCCAGTACTTC
CDR3 protein: CASSIDATGEETQYF

V gene: TRBV29-1
D gene: TRBD2
clone size: -
J gene: TRBJ2-2
CDR3 DNA: TGCAGCGTTGAAGGACTAGCGGGGGGCTCTAACACCGGGGAGCTGTTTTTT
CDR3 protein: CSVEGLAGGSNTGELFF

V gene: TRBV28
D gene: -
clone size: -
J gene: TRBJ2-1
CDR3 DNA: TGTGCCAGCAAGGGTCAAGGACTCGAGGGGCAGTTCTTC
CDR3 protein: CASKGQGLEGQFF

V gene: TRBV28
D gene: -
clone size: -
J gene: TRBJ1-5
CDR3 DNA: TGTGCCAGCAGTTTACAAACAGGGCTTCAGCCCCAGCATTTT
CDR3 protein: CASSLQTGLQPQHF

V gene: TRBV5-4
D gene: TRBD1
clone size: once
J gene: TRBJ1-3
CDR3 DNA: TGTGCCAGCAGCTTGGCCCCCGGGACAGGGCAAAACACCATATATTTT
CDR3 protein: CASSLAPGTGQNTIYF

V gene: TRBV6-5
D gene: TRBD1
clone size: -
J gene: TRBJ2-7
CDR3 DNA: TGTGCCAGCAGGCGGACAGGCCTCTACGAGCAGTACTTC
CDR3 protein: CASRRTGLYEQYF

V gene: TRBV7-9
D gene: -
clone size: once
J gene: TRBJ1-2
CDR3 DNA: TGTGCCAGCAGCTTTAAGGGGCTTAATGGCTACACCTTC
CDR3 protein: CASSFKGLNGYTF

V gene: TRBV6-5
D gene: TRBD1
clone size: -
J gene: TRBJ2-3
CDR3 DNA: TGTGCCAGCAGTCAATACAGGGGCGATACGCAGTATTTT
CDR3 protein: CASSQYRGDTQYF

V gene: TRBV14
D gene: TRBD1
clone size: -
J gene: TRBJ2-7
CDR3 DNA: TGTGCCAGCAGCCGCCTAGGGGACAGGAGCTACGAGCAGTACTTC
CDR3 protein: CASSRLGDRSYEQYF

V gene: TRBV7-2
D gene: -
clone size: few
J gene: TRBJ2-3
CDR3 DNA: TGTGCCAGCAGTGGGGAAGCGGCCCCCCCAGATACGCAGTATTTT
CDR3 protein: CASSGEAAPPDTQYF

V gene: TRBV2
D gene: TRBD1
clone size: -
J gene: TRBJ2-7
CDR3 DNA: TGTTCCGGGACAGGGGCTTCCGTTGGTTTGTCCGAGCAGTACTTC
CDR3 protein: CSGTGASVGLSEQYF

V gene: TRBV7-9
D gene: TRBD1
clone size: once
J gene: TRBJ1-6
CDR3 DNA: TGTGCCAGCAGCCGACAGGGAACGGAGTCACCCCTCCACTTT
CDR3 protein: CASSRQGTESPLHF

V gene: TRBV7-2
D gene: -
clone size: once
J gene: TRBJ1-3
CDR3 DNA: TGTGCCAGCAGCTTACCTTCGCGCTCTGGAAACACCATATATTTT
CDR3 protein: CASSLPSRSGNTIYF

V gene: TRBV18
D gene: -
clone size: -
J gene: TRBJ1-1
CDR3 DNA: TGTGCCAGCTCACCAGGGGCCCGGAACACTGAAGCTTTCTTT
CDR3 protein: CASSPGARNTEAFF

V gene: TRBV13
D gene: -
clone size: -
J gene: TRBJ2-5
CDR3 DNA: TGTGCCAGCAGCTTAATCGTGGGGCAGGCCCAGTACTTC
CDR3 protein: CASSLIVGQAQYF

V gene: TRBV6-5
D gene: -
clone size: -
J gene: TRBJ1-3
CDR3 DNA: TGTGCCAGCAGTTACGAAAGGGGAGGAAACACCATATATTTT
CDR3 protein: CASSYERGGNTIYF

V gene: TRBV7-7
D gene: -
clone size: -
J gene: TRBJ2-5
CDR3 DNA: TGTGCCAGCAGCCCCACCGGGATGTGGGAGACCCAGTACTTC
CDR3 protein: CASSPTGMWETQYF

V gene: TRBV5-1
D gene: TRBD2
clone size: -
J gene: TRBJ2-5
CDR3 DNA: TGCGCCAGCAGCTTGGGGGCTAGCGGTCAAGAGACCCAGTACTTC
CDR3 protein: CASSLGASGQETQYF

V gene: TRBV19
D gene: -
clone size: -
J gene: TRBJ1-5
CDR3 DNA: TGTGCCAGTAGTATAGAAAGTTGGGCAGACAAAAATCAGCCCCAGCATTTT
CDR3 protein: CASSIESWADKNQPQHF